This T cell receptor beta chain was documented in a study of a mutant IDH1 vaccine in newly diagnosed glioma. TCRdb's copy holds only in-frame clones and misses some; the assay was immunoSEQ multiplex PCR. The data show about 68,000 clones, less than 90% seen once. Time point noted: week 35, safety follow-up. Vaccination comprised doses that each held 300 ug of mutant IDH1 20-mer peptide, plus topical imiquimod. In regard to this clone: Its matching antigen is unknown.

CDR1 is MNHEY and CDR2 is SVGAGI in the germline V gene. The CDR3 covers 11 residues. Trimming left V 9 bases short and J 5 bases short, with 10 bases between. Material: PBMCs, obtained from a glioma patient whose treatment included an IDH1 peptide vaccine. The gene calls are TRBV6-5 and TRBJ1-1, with no clear D. The receptor was isolated from a man aged 18 to 30 with glioma. The CDR3 loop reads CASSEGTEAFF. CDR3 in DNA: TGTGCCAGTTCTGAAGGGACTGAAGCTTTCTTT.